What follows describes a single T cell receptor (beta chain). These data belong to a study of blood T cell repertoires in COVID-19. Looked up from germline, CDR1 is MNHEY and CDR2 is SVGEGT. V shed 4 bases and J 2 bases; nucleotides not matched to a gene: 7. This CDR3 has 17 residues. In the source study's methods: The authors estimated nucleated cell counts from reference gene primer amplification. Sequenced by immunoSEQ multiplex PCR; TCRdb stores in-frame clones only, minus some. The V and J calls and the clone size are those of that table, but D and trimming were determined from the DNA. The sample carries roughly 43,000 clones, about 89% recorded once.

Sequencing was carried out using peripheral blood. This chain links TRBV6-2 or TRBV6-3 with TRBJ2-1; TRBD2 aligns across 11 bases. The source is a man between 65 and 85 years old with active COVID-19. The CDR3 reads CASSFPASGGTYNEQFF. The CDR3 nucleotides read TGTGCCAGCAGTTTCCCGGCTAGCGGGGGGACCTACAATGAGCAGTTCTTC.